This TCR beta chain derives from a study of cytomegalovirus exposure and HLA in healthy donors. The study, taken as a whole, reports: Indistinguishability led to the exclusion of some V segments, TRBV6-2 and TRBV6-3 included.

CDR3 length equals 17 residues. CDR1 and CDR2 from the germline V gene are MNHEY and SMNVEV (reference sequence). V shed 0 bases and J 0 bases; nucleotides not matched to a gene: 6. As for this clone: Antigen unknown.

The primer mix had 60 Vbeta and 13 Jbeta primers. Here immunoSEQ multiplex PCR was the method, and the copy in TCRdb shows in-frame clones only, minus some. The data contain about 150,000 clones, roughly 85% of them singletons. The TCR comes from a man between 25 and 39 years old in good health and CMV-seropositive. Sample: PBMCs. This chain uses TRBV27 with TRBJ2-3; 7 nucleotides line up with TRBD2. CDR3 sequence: CASSLSHGRTSTDTQYF. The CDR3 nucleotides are TGTGCCAGCAGTTTATCCCACGGGAGGACTAGCACAGATACGCAGTATTTT.